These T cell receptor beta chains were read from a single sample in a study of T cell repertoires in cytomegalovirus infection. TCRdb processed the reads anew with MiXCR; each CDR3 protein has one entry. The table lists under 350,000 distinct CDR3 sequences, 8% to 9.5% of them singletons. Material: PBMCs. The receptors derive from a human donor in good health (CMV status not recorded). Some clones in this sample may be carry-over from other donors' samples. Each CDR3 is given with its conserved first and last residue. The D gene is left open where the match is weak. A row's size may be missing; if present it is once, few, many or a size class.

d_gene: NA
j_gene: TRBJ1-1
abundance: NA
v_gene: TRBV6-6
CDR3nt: TGTGCCAGCATTAGATCACAGGGAATGGTCTCGAACACTGAAGCTTTCTTT
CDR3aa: CASIRSQGMVSNTEAFF

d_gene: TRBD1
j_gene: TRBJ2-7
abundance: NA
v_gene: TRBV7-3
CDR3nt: TGTGCCAGCAGCCTAGAACCAGGGGGCAACTACGAGCAGTACTTC
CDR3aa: CASSLEPGGNYEQYF

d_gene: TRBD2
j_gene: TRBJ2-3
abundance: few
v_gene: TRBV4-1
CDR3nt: TGTGCCAGCAGCCTAACGGGACTAGGCGCAGATACGCAGTATTTT
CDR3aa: CASSLTGLGADTQYF

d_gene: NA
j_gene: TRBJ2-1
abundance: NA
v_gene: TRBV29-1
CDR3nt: TGCAGCTATATGTCGGCTGAGCAGTTCTTC
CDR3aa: CSYMSAEQFF

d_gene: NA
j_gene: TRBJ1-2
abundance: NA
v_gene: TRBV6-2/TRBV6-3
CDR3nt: TGTGCCAGCCGGAAAACCGGGACAAGGCCGAACTATGGCTACACCTTC
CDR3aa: CASRKTGTRPNYGYTF

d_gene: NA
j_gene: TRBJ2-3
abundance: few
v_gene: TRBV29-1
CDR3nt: TGCAGCGTGGCCCCTGAAACAGATACGCAGTATTTT
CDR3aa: CSVAPETDTQYF

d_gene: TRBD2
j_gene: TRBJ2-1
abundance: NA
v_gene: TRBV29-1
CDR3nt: TGCAGCGCGTGGCTAGCGGGCCCCTCCTACAATGAGCAGTTCTTC
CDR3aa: CSAWLAGPSYNEQFF

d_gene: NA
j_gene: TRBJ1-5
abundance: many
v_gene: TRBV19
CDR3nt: TGTGCCAGTAGTCTCGAGTGGGGCCGTAGCAATCAGCCCCAGCATTTT
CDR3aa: CASSLEWGRSNQPQHF

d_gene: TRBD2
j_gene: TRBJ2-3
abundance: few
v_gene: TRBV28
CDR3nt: TGTGCCAGCAATCCGGGGGGGGCGGGAGGGGGTACAGATACGCAGTATTTT
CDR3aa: CASNPGGAGGGTDTQYF

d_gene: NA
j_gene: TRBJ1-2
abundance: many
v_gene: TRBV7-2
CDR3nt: TGTGCCAGCAGCTTAGATGGGGGTCCCCCCTATGGCTACACCTTC
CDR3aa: CASSLDGGPPYGYTF

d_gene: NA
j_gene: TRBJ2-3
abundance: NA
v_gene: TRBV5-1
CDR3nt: TGCGCCAGCAGCTTGGCGGTGGATTTGGGTACGCAGTATTTT
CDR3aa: CASSLAVDLGTQYF

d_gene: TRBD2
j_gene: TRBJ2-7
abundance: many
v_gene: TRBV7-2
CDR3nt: TGTGCCAGCAGCTTAGTAGGACTAGCGGGTCCCTACGAGCAGTACTTC
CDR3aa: CASSLVGLAGPYEQYF

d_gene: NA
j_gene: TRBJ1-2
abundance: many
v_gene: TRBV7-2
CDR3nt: TGTGCCAGCAGCTTAGAATGGGGGGCGAACTATGGCTACACCTTC
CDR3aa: CASSLEWGANYGYTF

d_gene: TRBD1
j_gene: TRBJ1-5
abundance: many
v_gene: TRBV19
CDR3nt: TGTGCCAGTAGTATAAACAGGGGAAGCAATCAGCCCCAGCATTTT
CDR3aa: CASSINRGSNQPQHF

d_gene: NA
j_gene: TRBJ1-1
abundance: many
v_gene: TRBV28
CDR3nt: TGTGCCAGCACCCGGGGCATTTTGGGTGAAGCTTTCTTT
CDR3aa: CASTRGILGEAFF

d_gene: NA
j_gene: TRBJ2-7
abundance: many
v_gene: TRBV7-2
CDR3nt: TGTGCCAGCAGCTCCCGGGACGGATACGAGCAGTACTTC
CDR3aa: CASSSRDGYEQYF

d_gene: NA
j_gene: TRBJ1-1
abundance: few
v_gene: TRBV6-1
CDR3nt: TGTGCCAGCAGTGTTAGTCGGTTAGACACTGAAGCTTTCTTT
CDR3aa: CASSVSRLDTEAFF

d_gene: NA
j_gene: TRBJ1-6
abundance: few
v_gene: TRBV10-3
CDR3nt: TGTGCCATCAGTGAAGGGGGGTTTGGTAATTCACCCCTCCACTTT
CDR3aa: CAISEGGFGNSPLHF

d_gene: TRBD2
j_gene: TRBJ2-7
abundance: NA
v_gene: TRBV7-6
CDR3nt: TGTGCCAGCAGCTTTCTAAAAAAGGGACTAGTGCACGAGCAGTACTTC
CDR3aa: CASSFLKKGLVHEQYF

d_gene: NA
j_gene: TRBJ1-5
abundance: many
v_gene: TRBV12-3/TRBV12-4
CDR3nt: TGTGCCAGCAGTTTCGGAAACAATCAGCCCCAGCATTTT
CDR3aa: CASSFGNNQPQHF

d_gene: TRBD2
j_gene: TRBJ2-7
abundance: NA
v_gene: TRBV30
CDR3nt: TGTGCCTGGAGTACTAGCGGGACGTACGAGCAGTACTTC
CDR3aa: CAWSTSGTYEQYF

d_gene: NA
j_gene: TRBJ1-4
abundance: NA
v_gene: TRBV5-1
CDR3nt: TGCGCCAGCAGCTTGGGGAGGTGGAATGAAAAACTGTTTTTT
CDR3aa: CASSLGRWNEKLFF

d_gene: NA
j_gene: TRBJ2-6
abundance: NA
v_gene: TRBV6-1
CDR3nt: TGTGCCAGCAGGAGAGTTACTGGGGCCAACGTCCTGACTTTC
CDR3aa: CASRRVTGANVLTF

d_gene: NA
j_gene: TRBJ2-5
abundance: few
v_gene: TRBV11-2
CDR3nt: TGTGCCAGCAGCGGAAGACTCGGGGGCGGGGAGACCCAGTACTTC
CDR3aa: CASSGRLGGGETQYF

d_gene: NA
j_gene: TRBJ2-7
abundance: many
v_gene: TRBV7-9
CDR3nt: TGTGCCAGCAGCTGGCCCCTCCCGGGACCTTACTTAACAAACCCCACCTTT
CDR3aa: CASSWPLPGPYLTNPTF

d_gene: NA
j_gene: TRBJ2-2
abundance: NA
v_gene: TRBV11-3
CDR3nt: TGTGCCAGCAGCTGGGGTTCGAGGGCTGGCACCGGGGAGCTGTTTTTT
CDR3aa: CASSWGSRAGTGELFF

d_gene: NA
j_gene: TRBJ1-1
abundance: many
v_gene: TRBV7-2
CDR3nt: TGTGCCAGCAGCTCTATGTGGGACACAAATGAAGCTTTCTTT
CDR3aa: CASSSMWDTNEAFF

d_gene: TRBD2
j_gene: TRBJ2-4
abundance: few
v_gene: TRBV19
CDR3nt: TGTGCCAGTAGTATTAAGGCTAGCGGGACAGCCAAAAACATTCAGTACTTC
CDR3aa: CASSIKASGTAKNIQYF

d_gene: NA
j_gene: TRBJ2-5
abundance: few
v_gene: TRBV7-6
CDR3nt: TGTGCCAGCAGCTTTTTTATGAGGGACCCCGGGGCGTTAGAGACCCAGTACTTC
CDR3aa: CASSFFMRDPGALETQYF

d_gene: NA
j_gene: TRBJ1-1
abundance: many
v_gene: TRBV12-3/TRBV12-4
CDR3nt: TGTGCCAGCAGTTTGAGAACAGCTATGAACACTGAAGCTTTCTTT
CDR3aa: CASSLRTAMNTEAFF

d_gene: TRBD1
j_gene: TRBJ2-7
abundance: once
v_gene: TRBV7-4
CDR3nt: TGTGCCAGCAGCCATTGGACAGGGTCGGGCGAGCAGTACTTC
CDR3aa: CASSHWTGSGEQYF

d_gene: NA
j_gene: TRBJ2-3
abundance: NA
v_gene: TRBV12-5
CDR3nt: TGTGCTAGTGGGCAGGGTTTCGGCACAGATACGCAGTATTTT
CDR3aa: CASGQGFGTDTQYF

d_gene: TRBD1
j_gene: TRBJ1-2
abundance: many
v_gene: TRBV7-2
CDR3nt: TGTGCCAGCAGCCCCTGGGCCAGGGGGGAGGACTATGGCTACACCTTC
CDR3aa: CASSPWARGEDYGYTF

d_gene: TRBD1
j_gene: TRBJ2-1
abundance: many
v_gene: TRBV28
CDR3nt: TGTGCCAGCCGATTTACCGGGACAGGGAATAATGAGCAGTTCTTC
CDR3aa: CASRFTGTGNNEQFF

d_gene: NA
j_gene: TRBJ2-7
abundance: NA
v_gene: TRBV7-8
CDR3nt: TGTGCCAGCAGTCTCCATGGGGACGAGCAGTACTTC
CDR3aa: CASSLHGDEQYF

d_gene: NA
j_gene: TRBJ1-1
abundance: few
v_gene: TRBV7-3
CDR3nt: TGTGCCAGCAGCTCGGCCCGGGAGTGGTATCGGATGAACACTGAAGCTTTCTTT
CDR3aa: CASSSAREWYRMNTEAFF

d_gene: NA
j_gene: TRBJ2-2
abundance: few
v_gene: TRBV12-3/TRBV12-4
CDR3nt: TGTGCCAGCTCCACCGGGACTTACACCGGGGAGCTGTTTTTT
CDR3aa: CASSTGTYTGELFF

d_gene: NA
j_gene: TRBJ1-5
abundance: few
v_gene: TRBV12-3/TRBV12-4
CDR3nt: TGTGCCAGCAGTCTTCGACCGGGGAGCTATAGCAATCAGCCCCAGCATTTT
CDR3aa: CASSLRPGSYSNQPQHF

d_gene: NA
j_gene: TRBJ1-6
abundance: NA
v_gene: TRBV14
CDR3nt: TGTGCCAGCAGCCGTGATTGGGCAGTAAATTCACCCCTCCACTTT
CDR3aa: CASSRDWAVNSPLHF

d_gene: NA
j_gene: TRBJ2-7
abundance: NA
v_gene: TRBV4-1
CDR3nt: TGCGCCAGCAGCCAGAGTCCGGACATCCAATGGGGGGAGCAGTACTTC
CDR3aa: CASSQSPDIQWGEQYF

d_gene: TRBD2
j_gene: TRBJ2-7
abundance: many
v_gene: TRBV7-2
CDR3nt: TGTGCCAGCAGCTTAGCCGTCGTCAGGCCAAGGGCTAGCGGGAGGACCTACGAGCAGTACTTC
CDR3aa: CASSLAVVRPRASGRTYEQYF

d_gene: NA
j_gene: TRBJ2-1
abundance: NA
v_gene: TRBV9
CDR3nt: TGTGCCAGCAGCGTTGGGACCAACAATGAGCAGTTCTTC
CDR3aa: CASSVGTNNEQFF

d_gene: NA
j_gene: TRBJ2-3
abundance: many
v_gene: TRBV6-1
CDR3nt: TGTGCCAGCAGTGAAGCAAGGGGGATCACAGATACGCAGTATTTT
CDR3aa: CASSEARGITDTQYF

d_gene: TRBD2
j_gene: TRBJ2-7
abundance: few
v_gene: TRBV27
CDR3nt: TGTGCCAGCAGTTTATCGGGACTAGCGGGACTTCCCGACCCCGGCGAGCAGTACTTC
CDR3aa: CASSLSGLAGLPDPGEQYF

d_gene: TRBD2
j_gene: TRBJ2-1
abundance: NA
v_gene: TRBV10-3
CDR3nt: TGTGCCATCAGACTGGGACTAGCGGGAGGCGATGAGCAGTTCTTC
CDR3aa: CAIRLGLAGGDEQFF

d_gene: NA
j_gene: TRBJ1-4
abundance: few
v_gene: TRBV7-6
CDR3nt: TGTGCCAGCAGCCTCGGGGGGTTTAATGAAAAACTGTTTTTT
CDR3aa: CASSLGGFNEKLFF

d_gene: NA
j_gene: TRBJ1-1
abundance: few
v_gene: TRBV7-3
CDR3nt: TGTGCCAGCAGCTTATGGTGGAACACTGAAGCTTTCTTT
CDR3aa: CASSLWWNTEAFF

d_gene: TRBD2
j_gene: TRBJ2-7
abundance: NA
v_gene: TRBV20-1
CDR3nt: TGCAGTGCCGCCCGACTAGCGTTTGGGTCCTCCTACGAGCAGTACTTC
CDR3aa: CSAARLAFGSSYEQYF

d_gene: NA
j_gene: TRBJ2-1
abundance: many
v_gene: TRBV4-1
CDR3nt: TGCGCCAGCAGCGCTCTCTGGGATGAGCAGTTCTTC
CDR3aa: CASSALWDEQFF

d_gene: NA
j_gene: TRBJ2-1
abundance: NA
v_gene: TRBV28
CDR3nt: TGTGCCAGCAGTTGGGTCGGGAGCTCCTACAATGAGCAGTTCTTC
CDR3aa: CASSWVGSSYNEQFF

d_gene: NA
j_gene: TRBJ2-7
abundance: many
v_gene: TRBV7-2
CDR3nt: TGTGCCAGCAGCTCAGATTTCGTTGACCGCTACGAGCAGTACTTC
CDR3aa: CASSSDFVDRYEQYF